This TCR beta chain was profiled in a study of cytomegalovirus exposure and HLA in healthy donors (dated by TCRdb to about 2017). Context from the whole study: An earlier analysis of roughly 630 of the donors reported 250 to 300 Gb of sequence data and 117 million unique TCR beta sequences from 190 million or so T cells. An early release covering more than 500 HLA-typed donors comprised roughly 300 gigabases of sequencing data and 65 million to 100 million unique TCR sequences. Of the 398 genotyped donors, around 81% fell in the genetic ancestry cluster associated with self-reported Caucasian donors. The study was designed to test whether signatures of past pathogen exposure could be identified by cataloging public T cell receptors. The study used immunosequencing to profile the T cell repertoires of 666 subjects and linked those repertoires to cytomegalovirus serostatus. A separate validation cohort of roughly 110 different subjects was used in addition to the roughly 720-subject first cohort. The study combined high-throughput TCR immunosequencing, statistical association of individual TCRs with disease status, and machine learning to predict cytomegalovirus infection status. To study patterns of TCR occurrence, a later analysis re-analyzed previously published TCR beta repertoires from under 750 donors and added high-resolution HLA genotyping. Rather than drawing on any new phenotypic data, the later analysis identified candidate immune exposures from TCR beta sequences and the way those sequences occurred across donors. An earlier analysis of more than 450 of the donors used high-throughput TCR beta sequencing to judge whether each TCR beta V gene segment behaved as functional or pseudogenic. Donor age, sex, ethnicity and CMV serostatus were collected together with the repertoire data. A later genetic analysis used genome-wide SNP genotypes for 398 of the 666 donors, treating that subset as a discovery cohort. All discovery cohort repertoires had been generated on a single sequencing platform. Both class I and class II loci were covered by HLA typing, at four-digit resolution. The number of donors typed differed by locus, with roughly 620-630 for A, B, C, DRB1 and DQB1, roughly 550 for DQA1, 606 for DPA1, and around 450 for DPB1. Because of strong linkage in the cohort, four to six DR-DQ haplotypes were treated as single units for association and clustering. Among 300 to 500 genotyped donors of the cohort, an average of roughly 230,000 unique TCR beta nucleotide sequences was sequenced per donor, of which about 18% were non-productive. Study-wide findings and limitations: For the cohort, immune exposure information was limited to CMV serostatus. Linkage disequilibrium might explain the correlated functional status among segregating V segments, but an unknown experimental factor could not be ruled out. A cluster of highly shared sequence variants was judged likely to be a technical artifact of the sequencing pipeline. The earlier analysis of about 600 of the donors excluded some 16 rarely observed V segments, including chromosome 9 orphons, because counts were too low. In an earlier analysis of some 500 of the donors, most TCR beta V segments appeared in productive rearrangements about 87% or about 30% of the time, broadly matching IMGT annotations. A later genetic analysis associated a missense DCLRE1C variant with V-gene and J-gene trimming of TCR beta chains, and an independent cohort replicated the association. Presence/absence analyses assumed roughly uniform sequencing depth across donors, an assumption that may not hold. In a later genetic analysis, fewer N-insertions in productive TCRs were reported among donors in an Asian-associated ancestry cluster than the approximately 710-donor mean. When HLA alleles, especially DR and DQ, strongly co-occurred, attributing TCR associations to individual alleles was difficult. In vitro tests confirmed that a few of the cytomegalovirus-associated TCR beta chains recognize cytomegalovirus antigens. It was suggested by the authors that the approach could potentially be generalized to other disease states and immunological phenotypes. A total of some 180 TCR beta chains were listed by the study as associated with cytomegalovirus. At a false discovery rate of 0.05, a later analysis linked fewer than 20,000 TCR beta sequences to specific HLA alleles. In a later analysis, TCR association rates were found to vary across HLA loci, with the most associated TCRs seen for DRB1 alleles and the fewest for HLA-C alleles. According to a later analysis, parvovirus B19, influenza, CMV and Epstein-Barr virus appeared linked to several top co-occurrence clusters. A further reported finding was that TCR beta sequences accurately predicted the HLA-A and HLA-B alleles for most subjects in the first cohort. Because some donors lacked HLA typing at each locus, the association tests relied only on the typed subset. Most TCR sequences were observed very rarely across donors, whereas some public TCRs were present in many individuals. According to a later analysis, most CMV-associated TCR beta chains appeared to be HLA-restricted, and the HLA associations seemed to be driven largely by CMV exposure. This cohort had only TCR beta chains sequenced, and the lack of alpha or paired-chain data limited which features could be detected. A later analysis found that HLA-associated TCR beta chains were more clonally expanded and had lower generation probabilities than equally common non-associated chains. The 87-base-pair reads could not distinguish some IMGT-functional V segments, including TRBV6-2 and TRBV6-3, so those segments were excluded. Cytomegalovirus status was reported to be diagnosed by the classifier with high specificity and sensitivity in both the original and validation cohorts.

The CDR3 goes from the cysteine to the phenylalanine over 14 residues. Here the CDR3 DNA is all that survives: 42 bases in frame from base 1. The germline V gene gives CDR1 as ENHRY and CDR2 as SYGVKD. Trimming costs V 2 bases and J 1 base, and their ends lie 5 bases apart. As concerns this clone: What this receptor recognizes is not known. Base qualities are not at hand, and no much larger clone is one base apart.

Library construction relied on the immunoSEQ multiplex PCR assay. A mixture of 60 forward primers for TCR Vbeta segments and 13 reverse primers for TCR Jbeta segments was used in the multiplex PCR. The CDR3 region of rearranged TCR beta genes was amplified from genomic DNA by a multiplex PCR assay. The amplified TCR beta libraries were sequenced on the Illumina HiSeq System as 87-base-pair reads. Under the source paper's analysis protocol: A later analysis counted 75 million to 100 million unique TCR beta chains across the 550 to 750 repertoires, and 9 million to 14 million of these chains were shared by at least two donors. Raw reads were error-corrected and collapsed into unique sequences by a nearest-neighbor algorithm in which closely related sequences were merged to remove PCR and sequencing errors. CDR3 sequences were aligned to IMGT reference sequences to assign V, D and J gene segments. For a sequence to be retained, a match of at least six nucleotides to both a V gene segment and a J gene segment was required. A rearrangement counted as productive if the CDR3 had no stop codons and remained in frame with V and J, and every other rearrangement counted as non-productive. Following IMGT convention, CDR3 was defined as the stretch from the second conserved V-encoded cysteine to the conserved J-encoded phenylalanine. In an earlier analysis of around 600 of the donors, sequences lacking an unambiguous match to a single V gene segment were excluded. An earlier analysis of fewer than 750 of the donors classified V segments as functional when productive rearrangements were above 56.7% and as segregating when the standard deviation between donors was above 5%. A statistical classification framework was built to diagnose cytomegalovirus status from the catalog of TCR beta chain sequences. In a later analysis, TCR nucleotide sequences were compared against IMGT/GENE-DB human TR gene sequences so that V and J genes could be assigned. A later analysis assigned CDR3 sequences and most-parsimonious VDJ recombination scenarios with the TCRdist pipeline. A later analysis defined each TCR beta chain by its CDR3 amino acid sequence plus V-gene family, and excluded reads lacking a unique V-gene family. A later analysis removed 592 highly shared, low-generation-probability nucleotide sequences to deal with suspected cross-contamination and a sequencing artifact. In a later analysis, a clonal expansion index was calculated for each public chain from normalized within-repertoire ranks of inferred template counts. A later analysis computed generation probabilities with a VDJ recombination model fitted to out-of-frame rearrangements, and checked the results against IGoR. A later analysis scored TCR-TCR, TCR-HLA and TCR-CMV co-occurrence with hypergeometric tests, applying a repertoire-size bias correction to TCR pairs. To estimate false discovery rates, a later analysis permuted the HLA or CMV assignments 20 times. In a later analysis, co-occurring TCRs were grouped using DBSCAN, and TCRdist sequence similarity was added for clustering within HLA-allele-positive subsets. For co-occurrence clustering, repertoires with fewer than 30,000 or more than 120,000 public chains were excluded, along with five repertoires with anomalous nucleotide sharing. The table comes from immuneACCESS by way of TCRdb, which keeps in-frame sequences with V and J called. Part of the clones is missing from these tables; in studies checked, under half for an unresolved V gene and the rest for unknown reasons. That table furnishes V, J and clone size, whereas the DNA furnished D and trimming. Present in this sample are about 160,000 clones, around 80% of which were seen just once. About 7.7% of the sample is taken by the ten largest.

The cohort comprised fewer than 750 healthy bone marrow donors. All cohort members were sampled while nominally healthy, although unrecorded immune exposures were likely present. The donor tested CMV seropositive and was one of the 289 seropositive cohort members. A peripheral blood sample was collected from each donor, and TCR beta sequencing was performed on peripheral blood mononuclear cells. Genomic DNA was extracted from the blood cell samples with the Qiagen DNeasy Blood Extraction Kit. This TCR was sampled from a woman aged 40 to 50 in good health and CMV-seropositive. The V and J genes are TRBV10-3 and TRBJ2-2, with the D gene not confidently named. Input material: PBMCs. The sequence in DNA is TGTGCCATCAGTGAGGCAGGGAACACCGGGGAGCTGTTTTTT. Its translation is CAISEAGNTGELFF.